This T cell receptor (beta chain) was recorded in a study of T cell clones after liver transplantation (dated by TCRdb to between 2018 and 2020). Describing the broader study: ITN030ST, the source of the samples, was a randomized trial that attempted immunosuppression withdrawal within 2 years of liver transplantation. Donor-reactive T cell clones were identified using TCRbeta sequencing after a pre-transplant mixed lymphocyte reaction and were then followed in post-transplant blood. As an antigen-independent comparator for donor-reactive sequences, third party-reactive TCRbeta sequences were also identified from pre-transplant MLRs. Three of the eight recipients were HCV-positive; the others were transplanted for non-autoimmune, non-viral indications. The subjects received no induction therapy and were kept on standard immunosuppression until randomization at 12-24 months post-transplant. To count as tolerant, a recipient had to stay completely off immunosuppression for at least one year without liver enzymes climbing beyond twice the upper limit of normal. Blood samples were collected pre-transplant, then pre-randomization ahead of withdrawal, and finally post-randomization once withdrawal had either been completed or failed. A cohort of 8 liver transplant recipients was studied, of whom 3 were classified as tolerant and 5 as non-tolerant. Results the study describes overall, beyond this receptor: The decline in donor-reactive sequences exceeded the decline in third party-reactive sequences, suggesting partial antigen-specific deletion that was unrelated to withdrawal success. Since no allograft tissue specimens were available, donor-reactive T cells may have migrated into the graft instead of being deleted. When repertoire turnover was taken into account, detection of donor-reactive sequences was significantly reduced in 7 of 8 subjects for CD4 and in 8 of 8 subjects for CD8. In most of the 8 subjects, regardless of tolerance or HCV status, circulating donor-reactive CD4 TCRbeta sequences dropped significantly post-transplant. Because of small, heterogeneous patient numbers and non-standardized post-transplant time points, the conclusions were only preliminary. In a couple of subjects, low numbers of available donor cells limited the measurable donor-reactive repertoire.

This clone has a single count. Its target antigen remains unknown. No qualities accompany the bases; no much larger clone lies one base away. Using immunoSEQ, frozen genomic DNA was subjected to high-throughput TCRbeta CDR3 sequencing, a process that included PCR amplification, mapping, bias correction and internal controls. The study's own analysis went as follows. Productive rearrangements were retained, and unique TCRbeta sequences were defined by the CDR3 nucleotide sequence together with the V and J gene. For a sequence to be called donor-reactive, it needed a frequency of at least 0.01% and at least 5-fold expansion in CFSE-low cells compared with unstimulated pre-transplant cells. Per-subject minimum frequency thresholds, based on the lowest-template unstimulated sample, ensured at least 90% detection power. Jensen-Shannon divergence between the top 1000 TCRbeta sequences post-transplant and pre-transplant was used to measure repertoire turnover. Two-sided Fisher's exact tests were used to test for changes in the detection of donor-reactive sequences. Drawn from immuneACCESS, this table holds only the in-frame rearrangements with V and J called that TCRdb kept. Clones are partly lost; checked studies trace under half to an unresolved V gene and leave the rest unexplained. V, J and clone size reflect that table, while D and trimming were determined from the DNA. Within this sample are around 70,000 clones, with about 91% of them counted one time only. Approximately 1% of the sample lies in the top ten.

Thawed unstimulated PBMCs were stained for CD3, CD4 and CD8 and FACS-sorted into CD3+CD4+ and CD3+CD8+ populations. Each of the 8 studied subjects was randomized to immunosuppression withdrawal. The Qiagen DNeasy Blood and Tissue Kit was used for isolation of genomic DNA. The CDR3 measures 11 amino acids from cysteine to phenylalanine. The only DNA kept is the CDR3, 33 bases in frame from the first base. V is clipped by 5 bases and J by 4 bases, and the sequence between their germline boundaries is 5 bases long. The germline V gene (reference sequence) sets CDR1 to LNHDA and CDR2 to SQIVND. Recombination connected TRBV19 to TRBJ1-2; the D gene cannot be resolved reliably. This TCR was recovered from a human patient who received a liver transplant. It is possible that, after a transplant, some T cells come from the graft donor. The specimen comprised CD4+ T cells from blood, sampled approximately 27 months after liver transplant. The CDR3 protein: CASSDLYGYTF. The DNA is TGTGCCAGTAGTGACCTCTATGGCTACACCTTC.